Listed below are T cell receptor beta chains from one sample, sequenced in a study of radiation and T cells in renal cell carcinoma. Generated by immunoSEQ multiplex PCR, the TCRdb table keeps only in-frame clones and is missing some. The sample lists around 74,000 clones; roughly 80% were seen once. Material: blood, obtained from a patient whose treatment included radiotherapy and nephrectomy. The receptors stem from a woman aged 55-69 years with renal cell carcinoma. CDR3s include the opening cysteine and the closing phenylalanine or tryptophan. D genes are given only for firm matches. Some rows mark clone size as missing; the rest say once, few, many or name a class of expanded clone.

.	.	TRBV5-1	TRBJ1-2	CASSLMAAAKNQGYTF	TGCGCCAGCAGCTTGATGGCCGCTGCAAAGAACCAAGGCTACACCTTC
few	.	TRBV7-3	TRBJ1-2	CASSSAGSYGYTF	TGTGCCAGCAGCTCCGCGGGCAGTTATGGCTACACCTTC
.	TRBD1	TRBV4-1	TRBJ2-7	CASSQATGGPYEQYF	TGCGCCAGCAGCCAGGCGACAGGGGGACCCTACGAGCAGTACTTC
.	TRBD2	TRBV28	TRBJ2-1	CASSFALAGGIEQFF	TGTGCCAGCAGTTTCGCACTAGCGGGAGGGATTGAGCAGTTCTTC
once	.	TRBV19	TRBJ1-5	CASSIGSVGANQPQHF	TGTGCCAGTAGTATAGGGTCGGTGGGTGCCAATCAGCCCCAGCATTTT
.	TRBD1	TRBV28	TRBJ2-6	CASSSYGTGSSGANVLTF	TGTGCCAGCAGTTCATATGGGACAGGGTCCTCTGGGGCCAACGTCCTGACTTTC
.	TRBD2	TRBV6-5	TRBJ2-3	CASSYSGGVSTDTQYF	TGTGCCAGCAGTTACTCCGGGGGGGTGAGCACAGATACGCAGTATTTT
.	.	TRBV2	TRBJ1-1	CASSAARNTEAFF	TGTGCCAGCAGTGCGGCCCGGAACACTGAAGCTTTCTTT
.	.	TRBV4-2	TRBJ2-7	CASSPPLASGEQYF	TGTGCCAGCAGCCCCCCACTAGCCTCGGGGGAGCAGTACTTC
once	TRBD1	TRBV6-1	TRBJ2-7	CASRWDRDYEQYF	TGTGCCAGCAGGTGGGACAGGGACTACGAGCAGTACTTC
.	.	TRBV7-9	TRBJ2-5	CASSSAGAGTQYF	TGTGCCAGCAGCTCGGCGGGGGCAGGGACCCAGTACTTC
few	.	TRBV4-2	TRBJ1-1	CASSQESGGTEAFF	TGTGCCAGCAGCCAAGAATCAGGAGGGACTGAAGCTTTCTTT
.	TRBD1	TRBV5-1	TRBJ2-1	CASSGTGHKPYNEQFF	TGCGCCAGCAGTGGGACAGGACATAAACCCTACAATGAGCAGTTCTTC
.	.	TRBV15	TRBJ2-7	CATSRDLGGSYEQYF	TGTGCCACCAGCAGAGATCTGGGGGGCTCCTACGAGCAGTACTTC